This TCR beta chain was captured in a study of cytotoxic CD8 clonotypes in ibrutinib-treated CLL. The study's findings and limits: Increased clonality at ibrutinib response gave way to a return toward baseline at progression. The study found public clonotypes uncommon, contracting or stable on treatment.

TCRdb keeps only in-frame clones here, not all; method: immunoSEQ multiplex PCR. The sample records 150,000 or so clones, 70% to 85% being singletons. Regarding this clone: Antigen unknown.

The CDR3 length is 15 residues. Germline values: CDR1 SGDLS, CDR2 YYNGEE. V dropped 1 base and J dropped 7; count of bases not matched to a gene: 8. Sequencing was performed on PBMCs, taken after 24 months of ibrutinib treatment. The V and J genes are TRBV9 and TRBJ2-1; 7 bases match TRBD2. The TCR comes from a human donor with chronic lymphocytic leukemia. CDR3 region: CASSVMAGAINEQFF. In DNA form, the CDR3 reads TGTGCCAGCAGCGTAATGGCGGGAGCGATTAATGAGCAGTTCTTC.